This T cell receptor (beta chain) was identified in a study of T-cell reconstitution after alpha-beta-depleted transplantation in children. This clonotype was picked up many times. The germline V and J ends were trimmed by 9 bases and 7 bases, with 18 bases remaining between them. This CDR3 region has 14 residues. The germline CDR1 and CDR2 sequences are KGHDR and SFDVKD. Preparation of the TCRbeta library involved a method that used unique molecular identifiers. TCRdb itself ran the PCR reads through MiXCR, one entry per CDR3 protein. Among almost 500,000 distinct CDR3 sequences listed, around 13% were seen once.

This specimen was PBMCs from the stem cell graft donor, taken from the stem cell graft. The chain employs TRBV24-1 and TRBJ1-5; the D is unclear. The TCR sequence derives from a human donor who donated a stem cell graft to a child with combined immunodeficiency. CDR3: CATSSDVPGQPQHF. In nucleotides, the CDR3 is TGTGCCACCTCCTCGGACGTTCCCGGGCAGCCCCAGCATTTT.